These 30 T cell receptor beta chains were all obtained from the same sample, sequenced in a study of blood T cell repertoires in COVID-19. TCRdb's copy holds only in-frame clones and misses some; the assay was immunoSEQ multiplex PCR. Of a few hundred thousand clones listed, 80% to 90% are singletons. Sequencing was performed on peripheral blood. The receptors stem from a man aged 40-49 years with acute or convalescent COVID-19.

This chain connects TRBV27 to TRBJ1-2; D perhaps matches TRBD1 (6 bases). The germline V gene encodes CDR1 MNHEY and CDR2 SMNVEV (reference sequence). V was shortened by 3 bases and J by 7 bases, with 18 bases between the two germline ends. The CDR3 covers 15 residues. CDR3 sequence reads: CASSLGGAGSGGYTF. The CDR3 nucleotides are TGTGCCAGCAGTTTGGGGGGGGCGGGGTCAGGTGGCTACACCTTC.

The rearrangement uses TRBV9 and TRBJ2-7; 7 nucleotides line up with TRBD2. Germline-derived CDR1 and CDR2 are SGDLS and YYNGEE. The CDR3 runs to 13 residues. After removal of 1 base from V and 5 bases from J, the junction contained 3 bases not matched to a gene. This chain's CDR3 is CASSVWGGDEQYF. CDR3 DNA sequence: TGTGCCAGCAGCGTATGGGGGGGTGACGAGCAGTACTTC.

The genes are TRBV30 and TRBJ1-2; weak D call: TRBD1 (5 bases). The CDR3 consists of 14 residues. Germline assignment: CDR1 GTSNPN and CDR2 SVGIG (reference sequence). V dropped 2 bases and J dropped 8 bases, with 18 bases sitting between them. DNA for the CDR3: TGTGCCTGGAGTCCCGTGGGGGGAGCGGAGGGCTACACCTTC. Its translation: CAWSPVGGAEGYTF.

The chain has TRBV6-6 and TRBJ2-7; 7 nucleotides align to TRBD1. The CDR3 length is 12 residues. CDR1 MNHNY and CDR2 SVGAGI come from the germline V gene (reference sequence). The ends lost 2 bases at V and 6 bases at J; junction bases unmatched: 1. The CDR3 region has the DNA TGTGCCAGCAGTTACGGGGACAGCGAGCAGTACTTC. It encodes CASSYGDSEQYF.

This chain connects TRBV28 to TRBJ1-2; perhaps TRBD1 as D (6 bases). The CDR3 is made up of 16 amino acids. CDR1 is MDHEN and CDR2 is SYDVKM in the germline V gene. Trimming stripped 8 bases from V and 1 base from J, with 20 bases between. In DNA, the CDR3 is TGTGCCAGCTTCACCAGGGGCCAGGGAATTAACTATGGCTACACCTTC. Protein sequence: CASFTRGQGINYGYTF.

This rearrangement joins TRBV10-3 to TRBJ2-7, with a possible D match to TRBD1 (5 bases). The germline gives CDR1 ENHRY, CDR2 SYGVKD. Deletions cut 3 bases from V and 2 bases from J, with 11 bases between. This CDR3 is 14 amino acids long. DNA of the CDR3: TGTGCCATCAGTGACCGGACACCTACCTACGAGCAGTACTTC. Its protein is CAISDRTPTYEQYF.

As concerns this clone: A junction end diverges from the germline sequence, so it may reflect a read error. This chain connects TRBV7-2 to TRBJ2-5; 8 positions match TRBD1. The CDR3 consists of 15 residues. Germline-derived CDR1 and CDR2 are SGHTA and FQGNSA. In nucleotides, the CDR3 is TGTGCCAGCAACTTATCAGGGGGCCCGCAAGAGACCCAGTACTTC. This gives the protein CASNLSGGPQETQYF.

V usage is TRBV5-4 and J usage is TRBJ2-1; 8 bases fit TRBD1. J lost 3 bases, V lost 4 bases, and 6 bases had no gene match. The CDR3 has 15 amino acids. From germline, CDR1 is SGHNT and CDR2 YYREEE (reference sequence). DNA of the CDR3: TGTGCCAGCAGCCGTGACAGGGGCCTCTACAATGAGCAGTTCTTC. It translates to CASSRDRGLYNEQFF. The full variable domain, its missing parts supplied by reference TRBV5-4 and TRBJ2-1, is ETGVTQSPTHLIKTRGQQVTLRCSSQSGHNTVSWYQQALGQGPQFIFQYYREEENGRGNFPPRFSGLQFPNYSSELNVNALELDDSALYLCASSRDRGLYNEQFFGPGTRLTVL.

This sequence joins TRBV5-6 and TRBJ1-5; TRBD1 is a possible D gene (5 bases). V gave up 1 base and J gave up 1 base, with 15 bases separating them. Germline V gene lookup returns CDR1 SGHDT and CDR2 YYEEEE. The CDR3 is 17 residues long. As DNA, the CDR3 is TGTGCCAGCAGCTTGTCTCTGAATAGGGGAAGCAATCAGCCCCAGCATTTT. Translation: CASSLSLNRGSNQPQHF.

CDR3 DNA sequence: TGTGCCAGCAGCCCTCAAGGGACAGTCGTAGAAAAACTGTTTTTT. Translated, it gives CASSPQGTVVEKLFF. This chain joins TRBV7-2 and TRBJ1-4, with 7 bases lining up with TRBD1. Germline V gives CDR1 SGHTA, CDR2 FQGNSA. This CDR3 spans 15 amino acids. V lost 5 bases to trimming and J lost 8 bases; unmatched junction nucleotides: 11.

The chain couples TRBV2 to TRBJ2-3; 7 bases align to TRBD2. J lost 2 bases, V lost 3 bases, and 8 bases had no gene match. Looked up from germline, CDR1 is SNHLY and CDR2 is FYNNEI. The CDR3 consists of 16 residues. Here the CDR3 DNA reads TGTGCCAGCAGTGATGGGAGGGCCCGTGACACAGATACGCAGTATTTT. Translated: CASSDGRARDTDTQYF.

This clone showed up just a few times. DNA of the CDR3: TGTGCCATCAGTGAGTCTGCAGGGGGGTTCTACGAGCAGTACTTC. Its translation is CAISESAGGFYEQYF. The chain is built from TRBV10-3 and TRBJ2-7; tentatively, D is TRBD1 (7 bases). From germline, CDR1 is ENHRY and CDR2 SYGVKD. The CDR3 runs 15 residues. V lost 0 bases and J 3 bases, leaving 12 bases between the germline ends.

This chain links TRBV6-5 with TRBJ2-1; 9 bases map to TRBD1. The V segment lost 7 bases and the J segment 5 bases; nucleotides outside the gene matches: 6. CDR1 and CDR2 from the germline V gene are MNHEY and SVGAGI. This CDR3 spans 14 amino acids. DNA of the CDR3: TGTGCCAGCACGGACAGGGGAAACCACAATGAGCAGTTCTTC. It yields the protein CASTDRGNHNEQFF.

The chain employs TRBV29-1 and TRBJ2-3, with D possibly matching TRBD1 (6 bases). Germline CDR1 and CDR2: SQVTM and ANQGSEA. CDR3 length: 16 residues. Between the trimmed V and J ends, which lost 7 bases and 2 bases, there was a span of 22 bases. In DNA form, the CDR3 reads TGCAGCGATTGCCCAGAGGGTGGGGGCCTCACAGATACGCAGTATTTT. It specifies CSDCPEGGGLTDTQYF.

The chain links TRBV19 to TRBJ1-5, with D hard to call. The CDR3 totals 15 residues. The V end was cut by 7 bases, the J end by 0 bases, with 13 bases between. From germline, CDR1 is LNHDA and CDR2 SQIVND (reference sequence). Here the CDR3 reads CASIGGTASNQPQHF. In DNA, the CDR3 is TGTGCCAGTATAGGAGGAACAGCTAGCAATCAGCCCCAGCATTTT.

This clone turned up a few times. The genes are TRBV4-1 and TRBJ2-4, with D uncertain. The V gene's germline CDR1 is MGHRA and CDR2 YSYEKL. This CDR3 contains 14 residues. With 0 bases removed from V and 5 bases from J, the gap between germline ends came to 8 bases. CDR3 loop: CASSQDRLQNIQYF. As DNA, the CDR3 is TGCGCCAGCAGCCAAGATCGACTCCAAAACATTCAGTACTTC.

V and J are TRBV5-4 and TRBJ2-1, with D unresolved. Germline CDR1 and CDR2: SGHNT and YYREEE (reference sequence). Trimming took off 1 base at V and 5 bases at J, with 4 bases between the two ends. This CDR3 contains 12 residues. The CDR3 DNA follows: TGTGCCAGCAGCTTGACAAACAATGAGCAGTTCTTC. This translates into CASSLTNNEQFF.

As concerns this clone: Other nucleotide sequences in the sample specify the same CDR3. The chain combines TRBV27 with TRBJ2-6; D remains unclear. CDR1 is MNHEY, CDR2 SMNVEV, per germline (reference sequence). This CDR3 is 13 amino acids long. The V end was cut by 5 bases, the J end by 0 bases, with 2 bases between. The CDR3 loop reads CASSLSGANVLTF. Written as DNA, the CDR3 is TGTGCCAGCAGTCTCTCTGGGGCCAACGTCCTGACTTTC.

The genes are TRBV4-2 and TRBJ2-5, with TRBD2 as a possible D gene (6 bases). V dropped 0 bases and J dropped 4 bases, with 12 bases sitting between them. The CDR3 covers 15 residues. The germline V gene has CDR1 LGHNA and CDR2 YNFKEQ. CDR3 protein: CASSQEVSGVETQYF. The CDR3 nucleotides read TGTGCCAGCAGCCAAGAAGTATCGGGGGTAGAGACCCAGTACTTC.

This clone was observed once. The J gene is TRBJ1-1, the V gene TRBV7-3; perhaps TRBD1 as D (5 bases). CDR3 length: 14 residues. CDR1 and CDR2 (germline): SGHTA, FQGTGA. V shed 4 bases and J shed 3 bases, with 12 bases lying between them. As DNA, the CDR3 is TGTGCCAGCAGCTCACAGGCTCGGGACACTGAAGCTTTCTTT. Protein product: CASSSQARDTEAFF.

The V call is TRBV28, the J call TRBJ2-4; maybe TRBD2 (7 bases). V was trimmed by 3 bases and J by 9 bases, leaving 15 bases between them. From germline, CDR1 is MDHEN and CDR2 SYDVKM. There are 14 residues in the CDR3. CDR3 protein: CASSFSGGGGIQYF. The CDR3 region has the DNA TGTGCCAGCAGTTTTTCGGGGGGCGGGGGCATTCAGTACTTC.

The J gene is TRBJ1-2, the V gene TRBV5-1; perhaps TRBD1 as D (5 bases). This CDR3 comprises 12 residues. The germline CDR1 and CDR2 sequences are SGHRS and YFSETQ. The V end was cut by 7 bases, the J end by 4 bases, with 11 bases between. The CDR3 DNA reads TGCGCCAGCTCGGGGGATTTCTATGGCTACACCTTC. Translated: CASSGDFYGYTF.

The chain combines TRBV6-1 with TRBJ1-5; D is possibly TRBD1 (5 bases). This CDR3 has 15 residues. Trimming cost V 5 bases and J 3 bases, with 14 bases left between them. CDR1 is MNHNS, CDR2 SASEGT, per germline. CDR3 in DNA: TGTGCCAGCAGTTCCGACAGTTCCCACAATCAGCCCCAGCATTTT. Its translation is CASSSDSSHNQPQHF.

The chain links TRBV27 to TRBJ1-5; no clear D gene. From germline, CDR1 is MNHEY and CDR2 SMNVEV (reference sequence). This CDR3 comprises 17 residues. V was clipped by 6 bases and J by 5 bases, with 23 bases between them. The CDR3 sequence is CASRSGAGSGSHQPQHF. The CDR3 region has the DNA TGTGCCAGCAGATCCGGAGCGGGATCGGGGTCCCATCAGCCCCAGCATTTT.

CDR3 region: CASSKIAGGHYSYNEQFF. In nucleotides, the CDR3 is TGTGCCAGTAGTAAGATTGCGGGGGGCCACTACTCCTACAATGAGCAGTTCTTC. This chain links TRBV19 with TRBJ2-1; 8 bases are shared with TRBD2. The germline gives CDR1 LNHDA, CDR2 SQIVND (reference sequence). The CDR3 runs 18 residues. V gave up 4 bases and J gave up 0 bases; unmatched junction bases: 11.

The chain combines TRBV6-6 with TRBJ2-3, with no clear D. V was pared by 6 bases and J by 3 bases, with 7 bases between. Germline V gene sequence: CDR1 MNHNY, CDR2 SVGAGI (reference sequence). The CDR3 has 12 residues. The CDR3 region is CASRKQTDTQYF. In nucleotides, the CDR3 is TGTGCCAGCAGGAAACAGACAGATACGCAGTATTTT.

This clone was seen just once. J is TRBJ2-5 and V is TRBV5-1; 7 bases align to TRBD2. The CDR3 covers 16 residues. The germline V gene has CDR1 SGHRS and CDR2 YFSETQ. V lost 4 bases and J lost 5; bases outside the gene matches: 14. The CDR3 reads CASSTGSRTRGETQYF. DNA for the CDR3: TGCGCCAGCAGCACGGGGTCGAGGACGCGGGGGGAGACCCAGTACTTC.

The V and J genes are TRBV5-6 and TRBJ1-5; no definite D call. Trimming removed 3 bases at V and 1 base at J, with 5 bases between. This CDR3 has 13 amino acids. From germline, CDR1 is SGHDT and CDR2 YYEEEE. Here the CDR3 reads CASSWQSNQPQHF. Written as DNA, the CDR3 is TGTGCCAGCAGCTGGCAGAGCAATCAGCCCCAGCATTTT. Combining the CDR3 with reference TRBV5-6 and TRBJ1-5 gives the whole variable domain DAGVTQSPTHLIKTRGQQVTLRCSPKSGHDTVSWYQQALGQGPQFIFQYYEEEERQRGNFPDRFSGHQFPNYSSELNVNALLLGDSALYLCASSWQSNQPQHFGDGTRLSIL.

The rearrangement uses TRBV18 and TRBJ2-1, with 9 nucleotides matching TRBD2. V gave up 3 bases and J gave up 4 bases; unmatched junction bases: 7. Germline V lookup: CDR1 KGHSH, CDR2 LQKENI. The CDR3 covers 16 residues. The CDR3 region has the DNA TGTGCCAGCTCACCCCAGTTCCTAGCGGGATACAATGAGCAGTTCTTC. The encoded protein is CASSPQFLAGYNEQFF.

This clone has just one count. The chain joins TRBV5-6 to TRBJ1-5, with TRBD1 matching 10 bases. Germline-derived CDR1 and CDR2 are SGHDT and YYEEEE. This CDR3 is 16 amino acids long. V lost 3 bases and J lost 7; bases outside the gene matches: 10. CDR3 residues: CASSWSRDRGEQPQHF. The CDR3 region has the DNA TGTGCCAGCAGCTGGAGCCGGGACAGGGGTGAGCAGCCCCAGCATTTT.